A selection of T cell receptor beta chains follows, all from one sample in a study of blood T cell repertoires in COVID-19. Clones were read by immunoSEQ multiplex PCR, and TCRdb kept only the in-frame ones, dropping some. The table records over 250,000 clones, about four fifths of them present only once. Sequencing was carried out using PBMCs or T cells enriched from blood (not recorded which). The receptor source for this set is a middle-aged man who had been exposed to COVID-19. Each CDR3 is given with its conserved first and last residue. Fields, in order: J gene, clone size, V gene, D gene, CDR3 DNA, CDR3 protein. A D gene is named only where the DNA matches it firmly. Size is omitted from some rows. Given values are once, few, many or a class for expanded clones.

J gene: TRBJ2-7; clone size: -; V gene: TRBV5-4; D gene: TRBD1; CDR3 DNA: TGTGCCAGCAGCCTGGGACAGGGGGCCCTCCCCTACGAGCAGTACTTC; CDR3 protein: CASSLGQGALPYEQYF
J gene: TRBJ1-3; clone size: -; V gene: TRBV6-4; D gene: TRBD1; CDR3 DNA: TGTGCCAGCAGTGAAAGCCGACAGGGCCGGGGAAACACCATATATTTT; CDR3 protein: CASSESRQGRGNTIYF
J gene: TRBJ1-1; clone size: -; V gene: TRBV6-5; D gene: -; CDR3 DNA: TGTGCCAGCAGTTACATGGGGGGGAACACTGAAGCTTTCTTT; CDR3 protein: CASSYMGGNTEAFF
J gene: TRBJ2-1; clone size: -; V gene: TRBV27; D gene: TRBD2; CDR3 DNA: TGTGCCAGCAGGCTAGCGGGAGGAGATTACAATGAGCAGTTCTTC; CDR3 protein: CASRLAGGDYNEQFF
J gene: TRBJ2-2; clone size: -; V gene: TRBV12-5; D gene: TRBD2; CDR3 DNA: TGTGCTAGTAGCGGGAGGAACACCGGGGAGCTGTTTTTT; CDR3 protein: CASSGRNTGELFF
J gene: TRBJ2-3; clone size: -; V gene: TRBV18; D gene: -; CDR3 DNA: TGTGCCAGCTCACCCTCAGTTGCAGATACGCAGTATTTT; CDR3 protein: CASSPSVADTQYF
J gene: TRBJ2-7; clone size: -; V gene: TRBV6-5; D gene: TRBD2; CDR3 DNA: TGTGCCAGCAAGGCTAGCGGGGGACCTTACGAGCAGTACTTC; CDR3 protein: CASKASGGPYEQYF
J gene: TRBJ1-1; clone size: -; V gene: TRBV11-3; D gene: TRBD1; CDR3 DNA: TGTGCCAGCAGCTTAGGAAGGGGGCATAATGAAGCTTTCTTT; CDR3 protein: CASSLGRGHNEAFF
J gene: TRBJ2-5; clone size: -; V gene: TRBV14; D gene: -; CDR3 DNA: TGTGCCAGCAGCCAGAATCACAGAGAGACCCAGTACTTC; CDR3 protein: CASSQNHRETQYF
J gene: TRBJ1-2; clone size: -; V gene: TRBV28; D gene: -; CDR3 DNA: TGTGCCAGCACACTTACGGGGGGCTATGGCTACACCTTC; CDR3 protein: CASTLTGGYGYTF
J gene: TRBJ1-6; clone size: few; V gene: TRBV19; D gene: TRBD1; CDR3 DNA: TGTGCCAGTAGTATACAACAGGGGGCAGGGTCACCCCTCCACTTT; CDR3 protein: CASSIQQGAGSPLHF
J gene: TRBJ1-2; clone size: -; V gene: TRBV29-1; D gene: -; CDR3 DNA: TGCAGCGTTGGACTTTTATTGGAGGCTAACTATGGCTACACCTTC; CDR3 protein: CSVGLLLEANYGYTF
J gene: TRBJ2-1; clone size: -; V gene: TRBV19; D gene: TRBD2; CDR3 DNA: TGTGCCAGTAGTATTTTAACGAGCAAGGCGGGAGGGGGGAATGAGCAGTTCTTC; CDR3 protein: CASSILTSKAGGGNEQFF
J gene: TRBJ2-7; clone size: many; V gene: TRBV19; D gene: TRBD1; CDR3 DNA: TGTGCCAGTAGCCGGGACAGTTTCTACGAGCAGTACTTC; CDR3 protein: CASSRDSFYEQYF
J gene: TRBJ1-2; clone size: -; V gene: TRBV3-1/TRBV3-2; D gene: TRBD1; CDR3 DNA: TGTGCCAGCAGCCATATCGCGCACCAAGGACAGGGTAATGGCTACACCTTC; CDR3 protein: CASSHIAHQGQGNGYTF
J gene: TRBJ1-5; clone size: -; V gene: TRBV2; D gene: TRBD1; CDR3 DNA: TGTGCCAGCAGAGTGGGACAGGGAAGCCAGCCCCAGCATTTT; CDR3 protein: CASRVGQGSQPQHF
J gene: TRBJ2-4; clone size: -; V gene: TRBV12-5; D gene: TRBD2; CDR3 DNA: TGTGCTAGTGGCCCCTCGGGGGGGGCCACTCGCCAAAACATTCAGTACTTC; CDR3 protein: CASGPSGGATRQNIQYF